Listed below are T cell receptor beta chains from one sample, sequenced in a study of blood T cell repertoires in COVID-19. Assay: immunoSEQ multiplex PCR; the TCRdb copy retains only in-frame clones and omits some. The sample shows roughly 100,000 clones, roughly nine tenths of them seen only once. Sequencing was carried out using peripheral blood. These receptors originate from a woman over 75 in a cohort sampled during active COVID-19. Both conserved end residues are part of each CDR3. D genes are given only for firm matches. Clone size is shown for a subset of rows, as once, few, many or a class of expanded clone.

.	TRBV30	TRBJ2-2	.	TGTGCCTGGACTGCAGGCCGTACCGGGGAGCTGTTTTTT	CAWTAGRTGELFF
.	TRBV6-5	TRBJ1-2	.	TGTGCCAGCAGTCACGAAACAGCGGGTGGCTACACCTTC	CASSHETAGGYTF
TRBD1	TRBV6-2/TRBV6-3	TRBJ1-5	.	TGTGCCAGCAGTTACGCGGTCGGGACAGGGTTGAAAAGCAATCAGCCCCAGCATTTT	CASSYAVGTGLKSNQPQHF
.	TRBV4-1	TRBJ2-5	.	TGCGCCAGCAGCCAAGATGGGACTCTGTACCAAGAGACCCAGTACTTC	CASSQDGTLYQETQYF
.	TRBV27	TRBJ2-1	.	TGTGCCAGCAGTTTCGGTAGCATATATGAGCAGTTCTTC	CASSFGSIYEQFF
TRBD2	TRBV19	TRBJ2-1	.	TGTGCCAGTAGTAGCGGGACTAGCTTTGATGAGCAGTTCTTC	CASSSGTSFDEQFF
.	TRBV2	TRBJ1-1	.	TGTGCCAGCAGTATACAGACCATGAACACTGAAGCTTTCTTT	CASSIQTMNTEAFF
.	TRBV19	TRBJ1-5	.	TGTGCCAGTCGAGAAACTTCTGGGCCCCAGCATTTT	CASRETSGPQHF
TRBD2	TRBV15	TRBJ2-7	once	TGTGCCACCAGTCGAAGCGGGGGTACTCTTAAGGAGCAGTACTTC	CATSRSGGTLKEQYF
TRBD1	TRBV19	TRBJ2-5	.	TGTGCCAGTAGTATCGGACAGGGGTTAGCGGAGACCCAGTACTTC	CASSIGQGLAETQYF
TRBD1	TRBV24-1	TRBJ2-7	.	TGTGCCACCAGTGATCCTGGGGGACAGGTGGACTTC	CATSDPGGQVDF
TRBD1	TRBV5-1	TRBJ1-2	.	TGCGCCAGCAGCCCAGGACAGGGCCGTTATGGCTACACCTTC	CASSPGQGRYGYTF
TRBD1	TRBV28	TRBJ2-2	.	TGTGCCAGCGGGGGACAGGGGCATACCGGGGAGCTGTTTTTT	CASGGQGHTGELFF
.	TRBV2	TRBJ2-3	.	TGTGCCAGCAGTGTAGGCGGGGGCACAGATACGCAGTATTTT	CASSVGGGTDTQYF
.	TRBV4-2	TRBJ2-3	.	TGTGCCAGCAGCCAAGATTTGGGGGCCGGCACAGATACGCAGTATTTT	CASSQDLGAGTDTQYF
.	TRBV19	TRBJ1-1	.	TGTGCCAGTAGTGATAACAGGAAAAGAGGAACTGAAGCTTTCTTT	CASSDNRKRGTEAFF
.	TRBV9	TRBJ1-2	.	TGTGCCAGCAGCGTAGGGTGGTGGGGCGGAGAGACAGTCCTCACCTTC	CASSVGWWGGETVLTF
TRBD2	TRBV18	TRBJ2-1	.	TGTGCCAGCTCACCACCCTCTAGCGGTGAGCAGTTCTTC	CASSPPSSGEQFF
TRBD2	TRBV5-1	TRBJ2-1	.	TGCGCCAGCAGCGGAACCCCTAGCGGGGAGACCTATGGTGAGCAGTTCTTC	CASSGTPSGETYGEQFF
.	TRBV12-3/TRBV12-4	TRBJ1-3	once	TGTGCCAGCACCCGGACAAATGGAAACACCATATATTTT	CASTRTNGNTIYF
.	TRBV30	TRBJ1-3	.	TGTGCCTGGAGTGTACAGGGCTCTGGAAACACCATATATTTT	CAWSVQGSGNTIYF
.	TRBV5-1	TRBJ1-1	.	TGCGCCAGCAGCTTGGTAGGGGGGGTGAACACTGAAGCTTTCTTT	CASSLVGGVNTEAFF
.	TRBV18	TRBJ2-2	.	TGTGCCAGCTCACCAAGACAGAGCGACACCGGGGAGCTGTTTTTT	CASSPRQSDTGELFF
TRBD2	TRBV5-1	TRBJ2-3	.	TGCGCCAGCAGCTTTTTAGGGACTAGCGGCTCAGATACGCAGTATTTT	CASSFLGTSGSDTQYF
.	TRBV12-2	TRBJ1-1	.	TGTGCAAGTCGCCCCAACGCAGGGATGAACACTGAAGCTTTCTTT	CASRPNAGMNTEAFF
.	TRBV20-1	TRBJ2-7	.	TGCAGTGCTAGTGATGGTTCTCACTCCGGCGAGCAGTACTTC	CSASDGSHSGEQYF
TRBD2	TRBV6-5	TRBJ2-7	.	TGTGCCAGCAGCGGGGGGGGCGGGTACGAGCAGTACTTC	CASSGGGGYEQYF
.	TRBV5-1	TRBJ1-1	.	TGCGCCAGCAGCTTGCTCACAGACGCGAACACTGAAGCTTTCTTT	CASSLLTDANTEAFF
.	TRBV3-1/TRBV3-2	TRBJ1-4	.	TGTGCCAGCAGCCAAGGAAGTTCACAGTTTAATGAAAAACTGTTTTTT	CASSQGSSQFNEKLFF
TRBD1	TRBV6-1	TRBJ1-6	.	TGTGCCAGCAGTGAAGCGGGACAGGGACCTAATTCACCCCTCCACTTT	CASSEAGQGPNSPLHF
.	TRBV5-6	TRBJ1-5	.	TGTGCCAGCAGCTTTGGCGGGGTGTTTAATCAGCCCCAGCATTTT	CASSFGGVFNQPQHF
TRBD2	TRBV2	TRBJ2-7	.	TGTGCCAGCAGTTGGAAAGCGGGAGGGCCTTTGGACTTC	CASSWKAGGPLDF
TRBD1	TRBV19	TRBJ1-3	.	TGTGCCAGCAGTACCTTACAGGGGACTGGAAACACCATATATTTT	CASSTLQGTGNTIYF
TRBD1	TRBV5-1	TRBJ1-1	.	TGCGCCAGCAGGATAGGGACAGGGGGACGGGCTGAAGCTTTCTTT	CASRIGTGGRAEAFF
.	TRBV29-1	TRBJ2-2	.	TGCAGCGTTGAGGAGACCCGCGGGGAGCTGTTTTTT	CSVEETRGELFF
TRBD2	TRBV9	TRBJ2-5	.	TGTGCCAGCAGCGTAGGCGGGAGAAACCAAGAGACCCAGTACTTC	CASSVGGRNQETQYF
TRBD1	TRBV7-9	TRBJ2-7	.	TGTGCCAGCAGCTTTGACAGGGAACACGAGCAGTACTTC	CASSFDREHEQYF
.	TRBV6-5	TRBJ1-1	.	TGTGCCAGCAGTTACACAGAGAACACTGAAGCTTTCTTT	CASSYTENTEAFF
TRBD1	TRBV27	TRBJ2-2	once	TGTGCCAGCAGTTTAGAGGGGGCCTACGCATCGAACACCGGGGAGCTGTTTTTT	CASSLEGAYASNTGELFF
TRBD1	TRBV6-2/TRBV6-3	TRBJ2-5	.	TGTGCCAGCAGCCGAGGTCAACAGGGGGCCCTAGGGACCCAGTACTTC	CASSRGQQGALGTQYF
.	TRBV10-3	TRBJ2-2	.	TGTGCCATCAGTGAGGGCTTGAACACCGGGGAGCTGTTTTTT	CAISEGLNTGELFF
.	TRBV12-3/TRBV12-4	TRBJ1-2	.	TGTGCCAGCAGTGGACAGACCTATGGCTACACCTTC	CASSGQTYGYTF
TRBD2	TRBV7-2	TRBJ2-1	.	TGTGCCAGCAGCTTAGCTTCGGGAGGGACCCAAAGCTCCTACAATGAGCAGTTCTTC	CASSLASGGTQSSYNEQFF
.	TRBV28	TRBJ2-4	.	TGTGCCAGCAGTTTAAAGGGACAAACCAACATTCAGTACTTC	CASSLKGQTNIQYF
TRBD1	TRBV10-3	TRBJ1-1	.	TGTGCCATCAGTCCGGGACAGGGGGTTGAAGCTTTCTTT	CAISPGQGVEAFF
.	TRBV7-8	TRBJ1-1	.	TGTGCCAGCAGCGCCATGTCCGGCAGGCTTGAAGCTTTCTTT	CASSAMSGRLEAFF
.	TRBV7-9	TRBJ2-2	.	TGTGCCAGCAGCCCAGGGACACTCGGTAGAGGCGGGGAGCTGTTTTTT	CASSPGTLGRGGELFF
TRBD2	TRBV27	TRBJ2-1	.	TGTGCCAGCAGTTTTCTAGCGGGATGGGGCAATGAGCAGTTCTTC	CASSFLAGWGNEQFF
.	TRBV4-2	TRBJ2-3	.	TGTGCCAGCAGCCAAAGAGGGAGAGGTTACACAGATACGCAGTATTTT	CASSQRGRGYTDTQYF
.	TRBV19	TRBJ1-3	.	TGTGCCAGTAGTATTGGACAGTTCTCTGGAAACACCATATATTTT	CASSIGQFSGNTIYF
.	TRBV19	TRBJ1-5	.	TGTGCCAGTACCTCGGACAGAACTAATCAGCCCCAGCATTTT	CASTSDRTNQPQHF
.	TRBV5-4	TRBJ1-2	.	TGTGCCAGCAGCTTGAGGGGCGGGAGTGATGGCTACACCTTC	CASSLRGGSDGYTF
.	TRBV6-1	TRBJ2-5	.	TGTGCCAGCAGTGAAGGGGCAGGGGCACAGACCCAGTACTTC	CASSEGAGAQTQYF
TRBD2	TRBV10-3	TRBJ2-7	.	TGTGCCATCAGCCGGGCCTATAGCGGGGGGGAAGGTAGCGAGCAGTACTTC	CAISRAYSGGEGSEQYF
.	TRBV6-5	TRBJ1-2	once	TGTGCCAGCATCAGTGCCACGTACCCCCACGGCTACACCTTC	CASISATYPHGYTF
.	TRBV19	TRBJ2-2	.	TGTGCCAGTCTGGACAGATCTGAGCCCGGGGAGCTGTTTTTT	CASLDRSEPGELFF
.	TRBV3-1/TRBV3-2	TRBJ1-1	.	TGTGCCAGCAGCCCGAGGTCAGGGGCCGGGACTTTCTTT	CASSPRSGAGTFF
.	TRBV5-1	TRBJ1-4	.	TGCGCCAGCAGCTTGACAGGGTGGGCGAATGAAAAACTGTTTTTT	CASSLTGWANEKLFF
TRBD1	TRBV3-1/TRBV3-2	TRBJ1-2	.	TGTGCCAGCAGCCAATTACAGGGGGTCTATGGCTACACCTTC	CASSQLQGVYGYTF
.	TRBV7-2	TRBJ2-5	.	TGTGCCAGCAGCCAGGCCCCCCACGCCCAAGAGACCCAGTACTTC	CASSQAPHAQETQYF